A single TCR beta chain is shown here with its context. Only one count was recorded for this clone. This receptor's antigen is unknown. No base quality values were provided; no much bigger clone lies one nucleotide off. The cysteine opens and the phenylalanine closes a CDR3 of 16 amino acids. Only the CDR3 part of the read is kept: 48 bases, read in frame from the first base. Here V drops 8 bases and J drops 0 bases, and the junction holds 2 bases not matched to any gene. Sequences SGHTA (CDR1) and FQGNSA (CDR2) are obtained from the germline V gene. TCRbeta CDR3 regions were amplified from genomic DNA using the immunoSEQ Assay, a bias-controlled multiplex PCR. The paper's data handling went like this. Within the assay, amplification of reference gene primers was used to estimate how many nucleated cells each sample contained. To quantify the absolute abundance of each unique TCRbeta CDR3 rearrangement, sequence reads were collapsed and filtered. For each sample, productive Simpson clonality was calculated by taking the square root of Simpson's diversity index across productive rearrangements. Here the immuneACCESS table is served through TCRdb, limited to in-frame sequences with V and J called. Missing clones are a known gap in these copies; in checked studies unresolved V genes cover under half, and the rest lacks a known reason. From that table come the V and J calls and clone size; the DNA was used to work out D and trimming. Within this sample are tens of thousands of clones, with roughly 86% of them counted one time only. Jointly, the top ten make up about 1.2% of the sample.

This record comes from a study of blood T cell repertoires in COVID-19 (dated by TCRdb to about 2020). With respect to the entire study: Samples covering the acute and convalescent phases of COVID-19 were provided by collaborators in the United States, Italy and Spain. The material from the prospective study consisted of cDNA or gDNA derived from T cells, B-cell-depleted T cells, or PBMCs. Subjects who had been exposed to COVID-19, were actively infected with it, or had recovered from it provided the deeply sampled blood TCRbeta repertoires that made up the dataset. The repertoires were made available in a free public database intended to serve as a resource for research on the immune response to SARS-CoV-2. The samples were drawn from the first 160 participants of the ongoing ImmuneRACE study and from 1,254 subjects provided by 6 global collaborators. Nearly every sample came with metadata listing a de-identified subject ID, COVID-19 status, age in years and sex. Where available, HLA class I and class II types were obtained from metadata supplied by the sample provider rather than from assay-based typing. Points the paper makes about the study in general: The amount of clinical and demographic metadata varied by source and participant and was provided uncurated.

The collaborating institutions used their own protocols to collect whole blood in K2EDTA tubes. For TCRbeta analysis, collaborators shipped samples as frozen whole blood, isolated PBMCs, or DNA extracted from either of those sample types. This sequence uses TRBV7-2 and TRBJ2-2; TRBD2 fits 14 bases in the junction. This clonotype originated in a woman older than 75 with acute or convalescent COVID-19. The sample taken for sequencing was peripheral blood. The CDR3 corresponds to CASGLAGGSNTGELFF. The DNA sequence reads TGTGCCAGCGGACTAGCGGGAGGTTCGAACACCGGGGAGCTGTTTTTT.